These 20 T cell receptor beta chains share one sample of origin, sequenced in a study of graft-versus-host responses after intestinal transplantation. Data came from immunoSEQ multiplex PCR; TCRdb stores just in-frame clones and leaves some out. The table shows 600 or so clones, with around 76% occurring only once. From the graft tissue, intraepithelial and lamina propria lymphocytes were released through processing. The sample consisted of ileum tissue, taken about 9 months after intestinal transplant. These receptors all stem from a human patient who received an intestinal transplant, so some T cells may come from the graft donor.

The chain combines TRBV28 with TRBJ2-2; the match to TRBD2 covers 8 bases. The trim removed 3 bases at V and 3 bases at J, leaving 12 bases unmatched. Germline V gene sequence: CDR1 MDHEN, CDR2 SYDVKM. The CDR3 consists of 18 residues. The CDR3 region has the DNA TGTGCCAGCAGTTTTCCGGGACTAGAGGGAAGAGACACCGGGGAGCTGTTTTTT. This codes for CASSFPGLEGRDTGELFF.

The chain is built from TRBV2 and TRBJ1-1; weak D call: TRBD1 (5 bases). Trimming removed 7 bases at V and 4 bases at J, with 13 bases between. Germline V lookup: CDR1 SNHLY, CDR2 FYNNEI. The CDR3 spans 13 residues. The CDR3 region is CASIRGDFTEAFF. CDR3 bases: TGTGCCAGCATTCGAGGGGACTTCACTGAAGCTTTCTTT.

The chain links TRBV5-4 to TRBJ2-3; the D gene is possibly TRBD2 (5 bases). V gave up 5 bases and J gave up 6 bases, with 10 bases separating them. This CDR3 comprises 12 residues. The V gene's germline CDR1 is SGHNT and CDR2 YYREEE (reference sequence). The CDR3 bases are TGTGCCAGCAGTAATCCGGGGGATACGCAGTATTTT. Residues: CASSNPGDTQYF.

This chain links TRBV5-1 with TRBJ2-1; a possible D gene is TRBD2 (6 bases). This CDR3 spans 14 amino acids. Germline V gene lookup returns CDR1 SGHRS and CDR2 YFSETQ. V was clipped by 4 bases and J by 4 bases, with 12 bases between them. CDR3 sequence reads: CASSALARYNEQFF. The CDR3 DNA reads TGCGCCAGCAGCGCACTAGCTAGGTACAATGAGCAGTTCTTC.

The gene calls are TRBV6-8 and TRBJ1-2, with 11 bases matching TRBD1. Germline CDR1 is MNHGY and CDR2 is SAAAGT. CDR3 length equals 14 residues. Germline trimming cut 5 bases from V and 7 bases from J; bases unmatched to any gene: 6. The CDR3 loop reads CASSEGQGASGYTF. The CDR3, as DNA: TGTGCCAGCAGTGAAGGACAGGGGGCGTCTGGCTACACCTTC.

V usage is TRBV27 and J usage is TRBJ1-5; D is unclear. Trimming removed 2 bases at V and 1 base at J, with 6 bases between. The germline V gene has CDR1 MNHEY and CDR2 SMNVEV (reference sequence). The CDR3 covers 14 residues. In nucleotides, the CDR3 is TGTGCCAGCAGTTTAGGGGTCAGCAATCAGCCCCAGCATTTT. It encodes CASSLGVSNQPQHF.

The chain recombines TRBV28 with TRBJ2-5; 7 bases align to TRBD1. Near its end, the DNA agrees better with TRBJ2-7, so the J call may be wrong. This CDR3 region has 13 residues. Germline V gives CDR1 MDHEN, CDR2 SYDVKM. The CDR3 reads CASSFYRGHEQYF. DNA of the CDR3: TGTGCCAGCAGTTTCTACAGGGGCCACGAGCAGTACTTC.

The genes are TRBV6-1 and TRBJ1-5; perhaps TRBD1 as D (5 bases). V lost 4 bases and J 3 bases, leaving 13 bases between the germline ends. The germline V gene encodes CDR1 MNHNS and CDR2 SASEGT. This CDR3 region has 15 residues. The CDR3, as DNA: TGTGCCAGCAGTGGACTCCAGGGTTCCAATCAGCCCCAGCATTTT. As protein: CASSGLQGSNQPQHF.

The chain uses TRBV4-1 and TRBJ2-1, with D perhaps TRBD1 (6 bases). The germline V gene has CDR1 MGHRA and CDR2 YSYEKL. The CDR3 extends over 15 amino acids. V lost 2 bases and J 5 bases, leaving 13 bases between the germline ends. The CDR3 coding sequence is TGCGCCAGCAGCCAACCGGGACAACGTAACAATGAGCAGTTCTTC. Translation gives CASSQPGQRNNEQFF.

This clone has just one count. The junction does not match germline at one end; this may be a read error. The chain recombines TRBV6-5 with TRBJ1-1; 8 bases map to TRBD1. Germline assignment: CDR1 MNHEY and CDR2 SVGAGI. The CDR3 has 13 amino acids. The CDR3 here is CASIYLSGGEAFF. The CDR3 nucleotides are TGTGCCAGCATTTACTTATCAGGGGGCGAAGCTTTCTTT.

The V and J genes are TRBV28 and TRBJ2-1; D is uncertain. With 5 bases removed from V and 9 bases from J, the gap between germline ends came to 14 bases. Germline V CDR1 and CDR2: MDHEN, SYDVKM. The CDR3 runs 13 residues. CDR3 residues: CASSPPRQAEQFF. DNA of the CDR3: TGTGCCAGCAGTCCGCCCCGGCAGGCTGAGCAGTTCTTC.

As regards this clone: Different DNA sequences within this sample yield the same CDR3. The CDR3 DNA sequence: TGTGCCAGCAGTCAGCTAGCGGGAGAATCCTACGAGCAGTACTTC. This codes for CASSQLAGESYEQYF. This chain connects TRBV6-5 to TRBJ2-7, with TRBD2 identical over 10 bases. Germline loops: CDR1 MNHEY, CDR2 SVGAGI. This CDR3 region has 15 residues. V lost 5 bases, J lost 1 base, and 5 bases stayed unmatched.

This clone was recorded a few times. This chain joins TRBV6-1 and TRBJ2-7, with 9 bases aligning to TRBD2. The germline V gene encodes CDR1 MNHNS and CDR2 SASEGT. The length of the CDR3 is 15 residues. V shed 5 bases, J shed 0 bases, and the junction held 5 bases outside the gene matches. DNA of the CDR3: TGTGCCAGCAGTCCCTCTAGCGGGGCCTCCTACGAGCAGTACTTC. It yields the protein CASSPSSGASYEQYF.

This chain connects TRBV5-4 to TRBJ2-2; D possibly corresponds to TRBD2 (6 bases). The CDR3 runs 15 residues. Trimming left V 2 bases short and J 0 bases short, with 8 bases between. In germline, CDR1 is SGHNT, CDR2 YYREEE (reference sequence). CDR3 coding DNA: TGTGCCAGCAGCTTTGCGGGGACGAACACCGGGGAGCTGTTTTTT. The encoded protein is CASSFAGTNTGELFF.

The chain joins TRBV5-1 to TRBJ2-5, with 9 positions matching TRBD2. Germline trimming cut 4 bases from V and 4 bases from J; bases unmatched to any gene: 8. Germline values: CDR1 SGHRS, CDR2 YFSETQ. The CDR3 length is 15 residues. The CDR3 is CASSNSPTSGETQYF. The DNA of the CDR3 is TGCGCCAGCAGCAACTCCCCGACTAGCGGAGAGACCCAGTACTTC. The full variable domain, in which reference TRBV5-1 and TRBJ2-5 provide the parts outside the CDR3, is KAGVTQTPRYLIKTRGQQVTLSCSPISGHRSVSWYQQTPGQGLQFLFEYFSETQRNKGNFPGRFSGRQFSNSRSEMNVSTLELGDSALYLCASSNSPTSGETQYFGPGTRLLVL.

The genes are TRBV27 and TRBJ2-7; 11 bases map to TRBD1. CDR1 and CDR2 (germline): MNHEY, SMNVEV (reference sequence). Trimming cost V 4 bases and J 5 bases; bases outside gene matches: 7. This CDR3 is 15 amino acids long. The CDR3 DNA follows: TGTGCCAGCAGTTCCTTCGGGACAGGGGGTCACGAGCAGTACTTC. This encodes CASSSFGTGGHEQYF.

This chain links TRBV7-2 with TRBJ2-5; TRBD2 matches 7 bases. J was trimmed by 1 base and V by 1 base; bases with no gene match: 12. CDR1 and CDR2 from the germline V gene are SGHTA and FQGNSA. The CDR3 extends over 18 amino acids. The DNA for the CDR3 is TGTGCCAGCAGCTTAGGGCGGGAGCGCGGCGGGGGCCAAGAGACCCAGTACTTC. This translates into CASSLGRERGGGQETQYF.

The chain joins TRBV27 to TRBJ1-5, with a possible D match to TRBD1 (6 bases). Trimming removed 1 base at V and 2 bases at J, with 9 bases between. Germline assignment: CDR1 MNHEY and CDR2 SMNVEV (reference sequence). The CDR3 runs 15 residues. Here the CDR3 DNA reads TGTGCCAGCAGTTTATTAGGGACACGCAATCAGCCCCAGCATTTT. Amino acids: CASSLLGTRNQPQHF.

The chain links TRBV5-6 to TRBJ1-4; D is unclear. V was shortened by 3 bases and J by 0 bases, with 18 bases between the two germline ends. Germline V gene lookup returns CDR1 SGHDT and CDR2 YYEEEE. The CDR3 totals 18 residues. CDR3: CASSSLSSSGSTNEKLFF. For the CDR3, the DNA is TGTGCCAGCAGCTCCCTTTCAAGCTCGGGCTCAACTAATGAAAAACTGTTTTTT.

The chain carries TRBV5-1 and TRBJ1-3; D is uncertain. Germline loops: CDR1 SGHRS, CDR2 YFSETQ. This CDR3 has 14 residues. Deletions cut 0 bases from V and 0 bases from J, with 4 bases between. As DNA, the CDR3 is TGCGCCAGCAGCTTGGATGTCTCTGGAAACACCATATATTTT. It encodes CASSLDVSGNTIYF. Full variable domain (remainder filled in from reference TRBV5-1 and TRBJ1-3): KAGVTQTPRYLIKTRGQQVTLSCSPISGHRSVSWYQQTPGQGLQFLFEYFSETQRNKGNFPGRFSGRQFSNSRSEMNVSTLELGDSALYLCASSLDVSGNTIYFGEGSWLTVV.